The 14 T cell receptor beta chains below were found in one sample sequenced in a study of CD8+CD57+ T cells in acquired aplastic anemia. For CDR3 and TCR beta VDJ profiling, genomic DNA was the template used. One entry per CDR3 protein results from TCRdb running MiXCR on the reads. The sample holds about 160,000 distinct CDR3 sequences; around 40% are singletons and the top ten take approximately 1%. The source material was sorted CD4+, CD8+, or CD8+CD57+ T cells (not recorded which) from PBMCs. The receptors come from a human donor in good health.

V is TRBV18 and J is TRBJ1-1; D gene ambiguous. CDR1 is KGHSH and CDR2 is LQKENI in the germline V gene. The CDR3 consists of 14 residues. Trimming removed 3 bases from V and 3 bases from J, with 11 bases in between. The CDR3 loop is CASSPLGEYTEAFF. The CDR3 nucleotides are TGTGCCAGCTCACCCCTTGGGGAGTACACTGAAGCTTTCTTT.

The genes are TRBV24-1 and TRBJ1-3; D uncertain. Trimming took 4 bases from V and 1 from J, leaving 10 bases between them. This CDR3 comprises 15 residues. Germline-derived CDR1 and CDR2 are KGHDR and SFDVKD. The CDR3 DNA sequence: TGTGCCACCAGTGAGAATAGGCCGTCTGGAAACACCATATATTTT. This codes for CATSENRPSGNTIYF.

The chain recombines TRBV28 with TRBJ1-2; the D gene is possibly TRBD1 (6 bases). Germline-derived CDR1 and CDR2 are MDHEN and SYDVKM. The CDR3 is 13 residues long. Trimming took 7 bases from V and 6 from J, leaving 15 bases between them. CDR3 region: CASIRGTLDGYTF. CDR3 coding DNA: TGTGCCAGCATCCGTGGGACACTGGATGGCTACACCTTC.

This chain connects TRBV7-9 to TRBJ2-7; no definite D call. The CDR3 covers 14 residues. Looked up from germline, CDR1 is SEHNR and CDR2 is FQNEAQ (reference sequence). V was pared by 5 bases and J by 6 bases, with 17 bases between. The CDR3 region is CASSLDPPRGEQYF. The CDR3 coding sequence is TGTGCCAGCAGCCTCGACCCTCCCCGTGGCGAGCAGTACTTC.

A note on this clonotype: No conserved phenylalanine or tryptophan is present at the end of the CDR3, so a read error is the likely explanation. This chain joins TRBV19 and TRBJ2-7, with 9 bases matching TRBD1. Trimming took 6 bases from V and 7 from J; bases not matched to a gene: 13. In germline, CDR1 is LNHDA, CDR2 SQIVND (reference sequence). The CDR3 spans 15 residues. In nucleotides, the CDR3 is TGTGCCAGTAGCGGGCGGACAGGGGCCTCACGGGAGCAGTACCTC. Protein sequence: CASSGRTGASREQYL.

Comment on this clonotype: A much larger clone lies a single base off, so this may be a read error. This chain connects TRBV18 to TRBJ1-6, with 9 bases aligning to TRBD1. Germline V gives CDR1 KGHSH, CDR2 LQKENI. This CDR3 contains 15 residues. For the CDR3, the DNA is TGTGCCAGCTCACCACGACAGGGGGATAATTCACCCCTCCGCTTT. Translating gives CASSPRQGDNSPLRF. Looking up the rest from reference TRBV18 and TRBJ1-6 gives the full variable domain: NAGVMQNPRHLVRRRGQEARLRCSPMKGHSHVYWYRQLPEEGLKFMVYLQKENIIDESGMPKERFSAEFPKEGPSILRIQQVVRGDSAAYFCASSPRQGDNSPLRFGNGTRLTVT.

This clonotype was seen repeatedly, ten times or more. The J gene is TRBJ1-2, the V gene TRBV9; D uncertain. CDR3 length: 15 residues. Trimming stripped 4 bases from V and 9 bases from J, with 22 bases between. Germline assignment: CDR1 SGDLS and CDR2 YYNGEE. The CDR3 nucleotides are TGTGCCAGCAGCCCCTCGAAGGGAGGCACTATTAGCTACACCTTC. Amino acids: CASSPSKGGTISYTF.

The table lists this clonotype with a few counts. J is TRBJ2-7 and V is TRBV12-3 or TRBV12-4, with 13 nucleotides matching TRBD2. The CDR3 contains 15 residues. V shed 4 bases and J 6 bases; nucleotides not matched to a gene: 6. The CDR3 DNA sequence: TGTGCCAGCAGTTCTACTAGCGGGAGGGCCTGCGAGCAGTACTTC. This translates into CASSSTSGRACEQYF.

The sample holds many counts of this clonotype. The chain joins TRBV24-1 to TRBJ2-7, with D unresolved. The V end lost 9 bases, the J end lost 2 bases, and 4 bases lay between the germline ends. Germline V gene data show CDR1 as KGHDR and CDR2 as SFDVKD. The CDR3 contains 10 residues. In nucleotides, the CDR3 is TGTGCCACCCCGGCCTACGAGCAGTACTTC. It yields the protein CATPAYEQYF.

The V gene is TRBV19, the J gene TRBJ1-2; D may be TRBD1 (6 bases). V lost 5 bases and J lost 8, with 21 bases in between. The CDR3 loop spans 15 amino acids. Germline lookup yields CDR1 LNHDA and CDR2 SQIVND (reference sequence). CDR3 protein: CASSPPTGQGSGYTF. In DNA, the CDR3 is TGTGCCAGTAGTCCACCGACGGGACAAGGAAGCGGCTACACCTTC.

The CDR3 DNA reads TGTGCCAGCACCCTCGGGCTCACAGATACGCAGTATTTT. It is translated as CASTLGLTDTQYF. The genes are TRBV7-8 and TRBJ2-3; the D is unclear. This CDR3 is 13 amino acids long. Germline CDR1 SGHVS, CDR2 FQNEAQ. V was trimmed by 7 bases and J by 2 bases, leaving 10 bases between them.

This clonotype was seen repeatedly, ten times or more. The rearrangement uses TRBV7-9 and TRBJ2-7; 8 bases agree with TRBD1. The CDR3 is made up of 14 amino acids. J was trimmed by 3 bases and V by 3 bases; bases with no gene match: 4. From germline, CDR1 is SEHNR and CDR2 FQNEAQ (reference sequence). CDR3 loop: CASSLATGVYEQYF. CDR3 bases: TGTGCCAGCAGCTTGGCGACAGGGGTCTACGAGCAGTACTTC.

Only a few counts were recorded for this clonotype. J is TRBJ2-1 and V is TRBV5-1; 10 positions agree with TRBD2. Germline CDR1 reads SGHRS; CDR2 reads YFSETQ. The CDR3 has 19 residues. The junction had 14 bases not matched to a gene; V was cut back by 1 base and J by 4 bases. In DNA, the CDR3 is TGCGCCAGCAGCTTGAGGGCTAGCGGGAGCCTTAATTCATACAATGAGCAGTTCTTC. It is translated as CASSLRASGSLNSYNEQFF.

This clonotype showed up many times. V usage is TRBV6-5 and J usage is TRBJ1-2; no clear D. There are 13 residues in the CDR3. Between the trimmed V and J ends, which lost 4 bases and 0 bases, there was a span of 6 bases. Germline CDR1 MNHEY, CDR2 SVGAGI. The CDR3 region is CASSSGTNYGYTF. DNA for the CDR3: TGTGCCAGCAGTTCCGGGACTAACTATGGCTACACCTTC.